Listed here is a single T cell receptor beta chain. The clone's antigen remains unknown. No base quality information exists; no much larger clone differs at one position. This sample was taken from a study of blood T cell repertoires in COVID-19 (dated by TCRdb to 2019 to 2021). Study-wide context: Samples covering the acute and convalescent phases of COVID-19 were provided by collaborators in the United States, Italy and Spain. The prospective study material was composed of cDNA or gDNA derived from T cells, B-cell-depleted T cells, or PBMCs. The dataset comprised deeply sampled blood TCRbeta repertoires from subjects exposed to, actively infected with, or recovered from COVID-19. The repertoires were made available in a free public database intended to serve as a resource for research on the immune response to SARS-CoV-2. The samples were drawn from two sources: the first 160 participants of the ongoing ImmuneRACE study, and 950 to 1,500 subjects contributed by 6 global collaborators. A de-identified subject ID, COVID-19 status, age in years and sex were almost always included in the sample metadata. Where available, HLA class I and class II types were taken from metadata supplied by the sample provider and were not determined by assay-based typing. General findings and caveats noted by the study authors: The quantity of clinical and demographic metadata differed by source and by participant and was supplied without curation.

The collaborating institutions used their own protocols to collect whole blood in K2EDTA tubes. For TCRbeta analysis, collaborators shipped samples as frozen whole blood, isolated PBMCs, or DNA extracted from either of those sample types. Germline trimming: 6 bases from V, 7 bases from J; junction bases outside gene matches: 11. The CDR3 covers 15 residues, taking in both the cysteine and the phenylalanine. CDR3 DNA only is kept here, 45 bases in frame from base 1. The germline V gene encodes CDR1 SSHAT and CDR2 FNYEAQ (reference sequence). The immunoSEQ Assay, a bias-controlled multiplex PCR, was used to amplify TCRbeta CDR3 regions from genomic DNA. As for the original processing: The number of nucleated cells in each sample was estimated by amplification of reference gene primers within the assay. Sequence reads were collapsed and filtered to measure the absolute abundance of every unique TCRbeta CDR3 rearrangement. For each sample, productive Simpson clonality was calculated as the square root of Simpson's diversity index across productive rearrangements. This immuneACCESS table, as held by TCRdb, lists in-frame sequences with V and J called but not all clones. Of the missing ones, under half trace to an unresolved V gene in checked studies; the others have no known cause. The V and J calls and clone size come from that table; D and trimming were worked out from the DNA. The sample table contains about 51,000 clones; only one count was recorded for around 90% of them. The leading ten clones occupy over 5% of the sample.

Here the chain combines TRBV7-7 and TRBJ2-2, and TRBD2 matches 7 of the central bases. Source material: peripheral blood. This receptor was identified in a man aged 50 or older with active COVID-19. The nucleotide sequence reads TGTGCCAGCAGGCCCGCCGGGAGGACGAACGGGGAGCTGTTTTTT. It codes for CASRPAGRTNGELFF.